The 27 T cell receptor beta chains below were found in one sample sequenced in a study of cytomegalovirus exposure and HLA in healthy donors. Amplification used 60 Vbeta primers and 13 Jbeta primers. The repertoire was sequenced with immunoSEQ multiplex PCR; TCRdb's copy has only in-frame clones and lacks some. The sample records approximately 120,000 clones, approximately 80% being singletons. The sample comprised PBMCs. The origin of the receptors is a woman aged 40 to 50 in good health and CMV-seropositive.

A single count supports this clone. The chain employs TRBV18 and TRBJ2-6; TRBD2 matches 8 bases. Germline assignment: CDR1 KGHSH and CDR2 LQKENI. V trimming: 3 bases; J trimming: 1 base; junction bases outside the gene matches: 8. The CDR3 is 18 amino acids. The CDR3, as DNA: TGTGCCAGCTCACCCTCCGGGACTAGGTGGTCTGGGGCCAACGTCCTGACTTTC. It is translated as CASSPSGTRWSGANVLTF.

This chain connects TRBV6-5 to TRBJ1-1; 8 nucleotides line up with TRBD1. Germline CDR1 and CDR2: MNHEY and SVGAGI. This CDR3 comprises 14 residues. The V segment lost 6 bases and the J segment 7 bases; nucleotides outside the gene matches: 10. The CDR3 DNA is TGTGCCAGCAGACCCACGGACAGGGAGGGTGAAGCTTTCTTT. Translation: CASRPTDREGEAFF.

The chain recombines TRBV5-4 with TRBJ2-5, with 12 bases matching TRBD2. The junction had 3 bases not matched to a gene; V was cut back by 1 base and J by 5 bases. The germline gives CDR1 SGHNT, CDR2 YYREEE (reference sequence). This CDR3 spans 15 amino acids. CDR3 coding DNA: TGTGCCAGCAGCTTGAGGCTAGCGGGAGGGGAGACCCAGTACTTC. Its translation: CASSLRLAGGETQYF.

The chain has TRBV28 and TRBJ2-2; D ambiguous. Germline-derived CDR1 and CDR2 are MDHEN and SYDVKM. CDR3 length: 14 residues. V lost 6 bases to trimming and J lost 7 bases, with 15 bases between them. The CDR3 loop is CASSSTRRVGELFF. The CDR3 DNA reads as TGTGCCAGCAGCTCTACTCGTCGTGTCGGGGAGCTGTTTTTT. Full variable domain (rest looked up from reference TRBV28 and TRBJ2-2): DVKVTQSSRYLVKRTGEKVFLECVQDMDHENMFWYRQDPGLGLRLIYFSYDVKMKEKGDIPEGYSVSREKKERFSLILESASTNQTSMYLCASSSTRRVGELFFGEGSRLTVL.

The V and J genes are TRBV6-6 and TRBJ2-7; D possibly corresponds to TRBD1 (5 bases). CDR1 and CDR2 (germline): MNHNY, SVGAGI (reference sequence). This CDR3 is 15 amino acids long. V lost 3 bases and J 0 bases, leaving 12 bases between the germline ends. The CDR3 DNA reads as TGTGCCAGCAGTTATGACAGTTGGAGCTCCTACGAGCAGTACTTC. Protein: CASSYDSWSSYEQYF.

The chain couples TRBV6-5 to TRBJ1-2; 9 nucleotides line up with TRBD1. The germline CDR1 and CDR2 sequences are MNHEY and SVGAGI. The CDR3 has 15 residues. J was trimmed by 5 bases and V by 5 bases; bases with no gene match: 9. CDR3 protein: CASSPGTGPVYGYTF. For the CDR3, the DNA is TGTGCCAGCAGTCCCGGGACAGGGCCTGTTTATGGCTACACCTTC.

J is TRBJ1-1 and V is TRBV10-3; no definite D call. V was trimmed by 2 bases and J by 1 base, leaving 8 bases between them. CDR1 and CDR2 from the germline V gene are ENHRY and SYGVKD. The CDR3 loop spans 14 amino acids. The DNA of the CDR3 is TGTGCCATCAGTGAGCCCCCGGGGAACACTGAAGCTTTCTTT. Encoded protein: CAISEPPGNTEAFF.

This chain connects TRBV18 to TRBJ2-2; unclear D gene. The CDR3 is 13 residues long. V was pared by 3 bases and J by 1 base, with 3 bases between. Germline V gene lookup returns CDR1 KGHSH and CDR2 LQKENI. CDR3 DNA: TGTGCCAGCTCACCCAGGAACACCGGGGAGCTGTTTTTT. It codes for CASSPRNTGELFF. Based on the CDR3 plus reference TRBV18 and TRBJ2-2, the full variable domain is NAGVMQNPRHLVRRRGQEARLRCSPMKGHSHVYWYRQLPEEGLKFMVYLQKENIIDESGMPKERFSAEFPKEGPSILRIQQVVRGDSAAYFCASSPRNTGELFFGEGSRLTVL.

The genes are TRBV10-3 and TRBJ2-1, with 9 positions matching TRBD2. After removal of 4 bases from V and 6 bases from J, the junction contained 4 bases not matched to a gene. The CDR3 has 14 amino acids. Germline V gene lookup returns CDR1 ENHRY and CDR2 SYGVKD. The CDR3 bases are TGTGCCATCAGTGGTAGCGGGAGAAGCAATGAGCAGTTCTTC. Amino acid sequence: CAISGSGRSNEQFF.

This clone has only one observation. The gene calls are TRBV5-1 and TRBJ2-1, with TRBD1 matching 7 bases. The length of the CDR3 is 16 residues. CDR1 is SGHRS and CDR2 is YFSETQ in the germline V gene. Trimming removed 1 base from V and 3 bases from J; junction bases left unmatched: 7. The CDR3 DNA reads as TGCGCCAGCAGCTTGCGGCCGGGACAGCACTACAATGAGCAGTTCTTC. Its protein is CASSLRPGQHYNEQFF.

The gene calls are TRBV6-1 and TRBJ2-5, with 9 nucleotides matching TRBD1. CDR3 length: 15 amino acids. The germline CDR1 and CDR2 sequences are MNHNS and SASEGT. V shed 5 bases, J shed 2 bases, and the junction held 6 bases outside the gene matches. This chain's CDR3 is CASSLRTGAQETQYF. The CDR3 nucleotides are TGTGCCAGCAGTCTACGGACAGGGGCTCAAGAGACCCAGTACTTC.

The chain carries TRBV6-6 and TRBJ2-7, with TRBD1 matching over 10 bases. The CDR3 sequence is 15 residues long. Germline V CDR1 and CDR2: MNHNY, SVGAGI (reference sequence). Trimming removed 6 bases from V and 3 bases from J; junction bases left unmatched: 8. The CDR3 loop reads CASSTGTGEGYEQYF. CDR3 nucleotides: TGTGCCAGCAGCACCGGGACAGGGGAGGGCTACGAGCAGTACTTC.

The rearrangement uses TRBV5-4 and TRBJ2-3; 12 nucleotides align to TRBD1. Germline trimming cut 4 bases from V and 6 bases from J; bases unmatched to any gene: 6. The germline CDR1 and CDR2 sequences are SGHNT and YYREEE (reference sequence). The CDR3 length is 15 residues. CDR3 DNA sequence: TGTGCCAGCAGCCCGGGACAGGGGGCGCATGATACGCAGTATTTT. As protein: CASSPGQGAHDTQYF.

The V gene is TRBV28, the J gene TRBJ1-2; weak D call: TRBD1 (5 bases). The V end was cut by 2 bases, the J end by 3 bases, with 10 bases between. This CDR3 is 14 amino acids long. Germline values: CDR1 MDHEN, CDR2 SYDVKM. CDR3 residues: CASSLPQQDYGYTF. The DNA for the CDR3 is TGTGCCAGCAGTTTACCGCAACAGGACTATGGCTACACCTTC.

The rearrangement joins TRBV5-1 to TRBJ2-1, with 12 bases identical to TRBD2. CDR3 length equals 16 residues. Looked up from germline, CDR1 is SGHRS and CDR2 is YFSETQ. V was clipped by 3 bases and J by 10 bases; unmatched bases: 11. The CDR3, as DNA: TGCGCCAGCAGCTCAGGACTAGCGGGAAGTTTGCACGAGCAGTTCTTC. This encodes CASSSGLAGSLHEQFF.

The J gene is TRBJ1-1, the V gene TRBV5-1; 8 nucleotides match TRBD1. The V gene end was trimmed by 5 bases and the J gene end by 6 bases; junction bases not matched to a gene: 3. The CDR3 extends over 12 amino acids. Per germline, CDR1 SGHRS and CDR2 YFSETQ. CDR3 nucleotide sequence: TGCGCCAGCAGACTACAGGGGGCTGAAGCTTTCTTT. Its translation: CASRLQGAEAFF.

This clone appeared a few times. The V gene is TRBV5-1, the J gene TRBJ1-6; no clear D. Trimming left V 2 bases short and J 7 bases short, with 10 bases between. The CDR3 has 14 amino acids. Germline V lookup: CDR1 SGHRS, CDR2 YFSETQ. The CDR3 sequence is CASSFSYPNSPLHF. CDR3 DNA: TGCGCCAGCAGCTTCTCTTATCCGAATTCACCCCTCCACTTT.

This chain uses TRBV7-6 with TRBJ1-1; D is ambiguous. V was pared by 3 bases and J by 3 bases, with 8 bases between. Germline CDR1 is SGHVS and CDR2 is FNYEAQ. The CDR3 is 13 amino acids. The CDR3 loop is CASSFETDTEAFF. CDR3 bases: TGTGCCAGCAGCTTTGAAACGGACACTGAAGCTTTCTTT.

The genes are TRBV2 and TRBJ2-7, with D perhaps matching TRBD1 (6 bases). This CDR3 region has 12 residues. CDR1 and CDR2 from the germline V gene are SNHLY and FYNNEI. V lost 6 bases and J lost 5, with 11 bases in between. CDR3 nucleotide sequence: TGTGCCAGCAGGGACAGTAACGACGAGCAGTACTTC. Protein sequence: CASRDSNDEQYF.

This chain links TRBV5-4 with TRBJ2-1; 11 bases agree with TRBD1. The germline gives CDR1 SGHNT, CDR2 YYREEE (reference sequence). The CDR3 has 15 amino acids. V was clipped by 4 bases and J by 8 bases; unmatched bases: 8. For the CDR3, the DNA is TGTGCCAGCAGCAAGTGGGACAGGGGGGACGATGAGCAGTTCTTC. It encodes CASSKWDRGDDEQFF.

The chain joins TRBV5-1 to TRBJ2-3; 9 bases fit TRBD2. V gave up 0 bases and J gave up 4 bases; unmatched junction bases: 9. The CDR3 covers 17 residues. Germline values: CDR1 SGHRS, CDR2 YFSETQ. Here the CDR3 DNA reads TGCGCCAGCAGCTTGGTGGTGGGGACTAGCAGGGCAGATACGCAGTATTTT. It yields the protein CASSLVVGTSRADTQYF. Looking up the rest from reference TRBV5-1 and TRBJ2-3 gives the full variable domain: KAGVTQTPRYLIKTRGQQVTLSCSPISGHRSVSWYQQTPGQGLQFLFEYFSETQRNKGNFPGRFSGRQFSNSRSEMNVSTLELGDSALYLCASSLVVGTSRADTQYFGPGTRLTVL.

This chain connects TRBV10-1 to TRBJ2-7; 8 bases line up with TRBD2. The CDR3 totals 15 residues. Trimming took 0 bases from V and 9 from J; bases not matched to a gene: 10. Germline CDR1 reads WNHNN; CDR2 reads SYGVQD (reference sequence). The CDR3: CASSESSGSASGQYF. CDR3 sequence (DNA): TGCGCCAGCAGTGAGTCAAGCGGGAGTGCTTCGGGGCAGTACTTC.

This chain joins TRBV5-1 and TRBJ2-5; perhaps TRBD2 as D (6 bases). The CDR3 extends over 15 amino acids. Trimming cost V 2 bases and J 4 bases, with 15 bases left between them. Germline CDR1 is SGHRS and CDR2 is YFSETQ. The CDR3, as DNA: TGCGCCAGCAGCTTAGGGACTGCCGGGGGAGAGACCCAGTACTTC. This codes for CASSLGTAGGETQYF.

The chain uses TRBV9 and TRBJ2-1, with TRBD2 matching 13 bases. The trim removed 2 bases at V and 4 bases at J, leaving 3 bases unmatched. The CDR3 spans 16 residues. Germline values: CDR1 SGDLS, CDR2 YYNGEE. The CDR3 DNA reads TGTGCCAGCAGCGTCGGGACTAGCGGGACATACAATGAGCAGTTCTTC. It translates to CASSVGTSGTYNEQFF.

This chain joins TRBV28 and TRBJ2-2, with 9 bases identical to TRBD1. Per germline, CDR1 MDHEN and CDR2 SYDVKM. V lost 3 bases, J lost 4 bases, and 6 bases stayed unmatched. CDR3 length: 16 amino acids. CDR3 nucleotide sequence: TGTGCCAGCAGTTTCACAGGGGGCGCGGGCACCGGGGAGCTGTTTTTT. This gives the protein CASSFTGGAGTGELFF.

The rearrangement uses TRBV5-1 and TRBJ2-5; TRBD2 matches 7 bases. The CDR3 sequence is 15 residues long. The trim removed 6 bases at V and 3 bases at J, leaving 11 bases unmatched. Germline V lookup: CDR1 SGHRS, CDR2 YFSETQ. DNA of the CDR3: TGCGCCAGCACCCTGAGTTGGGACTACAAAGAGACCCAGTACTTC. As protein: CASTLSWDYKETQYF.

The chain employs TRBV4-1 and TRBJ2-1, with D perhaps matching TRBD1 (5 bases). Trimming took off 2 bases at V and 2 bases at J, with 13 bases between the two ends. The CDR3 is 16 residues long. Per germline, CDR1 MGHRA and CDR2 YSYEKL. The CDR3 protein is CASSQPRAGTYNEQFF. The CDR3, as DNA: TGCGCCAGCAGCCAACCCCGGGCAGGGACCTACAATGAGCAGTTCTTC.